This TCR beta chain was identified in a study of blood T cell repertoires in COVID-19. This clone was counted a single time. The data were produced by immunoSEQ multiplex PCR, yet TCRdb's version contains in-frame clones alone and is incomplete. The top ten clones hold roughly 3% of a sample with around 240,000 clones, approximately 83% of them seen once. The CDR3 is 15 residues long. Germline V lookup: CDR1 MNHEY, CDR2 SVGAGI. V was pared by 5 bases and J by 1 base, with 4 bases of the junction left unmatched. The genes are TRBV6-5 and TRBJ2-3, with TRBD1 identical over 9 bases. Sequencing was done on a sample of peripheral blood. The sequence was collected from a woman in her 30s who had recovered from COVID-19. CDR3 coding DNA: TGTGCCAGCAGTACTAGGGACAGGGGCACAGATACGCAGTATTTT. This sequence encodes CASSTRDRGTDTQYF.